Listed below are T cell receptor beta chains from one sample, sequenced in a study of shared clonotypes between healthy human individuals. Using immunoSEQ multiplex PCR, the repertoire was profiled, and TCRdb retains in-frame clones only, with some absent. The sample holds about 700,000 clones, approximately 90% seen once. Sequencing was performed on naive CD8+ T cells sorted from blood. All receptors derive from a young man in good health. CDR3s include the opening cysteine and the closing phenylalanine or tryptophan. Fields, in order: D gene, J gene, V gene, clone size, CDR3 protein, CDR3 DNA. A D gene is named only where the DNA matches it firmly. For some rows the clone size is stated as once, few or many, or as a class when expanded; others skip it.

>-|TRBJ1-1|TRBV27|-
CASGSLGGRRGAFF
TGTGCCAGCGGTTCCCTCGGGGGCAGGCGAGGAGCTTTCTTT
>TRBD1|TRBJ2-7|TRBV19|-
CASQAGTGISYEQYF
TGTGCCAGTCAAGCCGGGACAGGGATCTCCTACGAGCAGTACTTC
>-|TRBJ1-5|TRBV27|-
CASRIGLDGQPQHF
TGTGCCAGCAGGATCGGGTTGGATGGTCAGCCCCAGCATTTT
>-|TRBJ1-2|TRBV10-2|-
CASSQNAGGTLGGYTF
TGCGCCAGCAGTCAGAACGCGGGTGGGACCTTGGGGGGCTACACCTTC
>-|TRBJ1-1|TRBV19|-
CAMMDRLNTEAFF
TGTGCCATGATGGACAGACTGAACACTGAAGCTTTCTTT
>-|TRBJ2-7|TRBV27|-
CASLDGREQYF
TGTGCCAGCCTCGACGGCAGGGAGCAGTACTTC
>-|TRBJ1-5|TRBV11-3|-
CASSFPQHF
TGTGCCAGCAGTTTTCCCCAGCATTTT
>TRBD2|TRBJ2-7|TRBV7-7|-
CASSQGTSWEQYF
TGTGCTAGCAGTCAAGGGACTAGTTGGGAGCAGTACTTC
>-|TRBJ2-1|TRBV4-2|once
CASSQDPEPGDYNEQFF
TGTGCCAGCAGCCAAGATCCCGAACCGGGGGACTACAATGAGCAGTTCTTC
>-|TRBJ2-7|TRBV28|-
CASRTGQPLGNYEQYF
TGTGCCAGCAGAACAGGACAGCCATTAGGAAACTACGAGCAGTACTTC
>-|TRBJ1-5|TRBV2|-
CASREDGLSNQPQHF
TGTGCCAGCAGGGAGGACGGGTTAAGCAATCAGCCCCAGCATTTT
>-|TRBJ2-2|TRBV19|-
CASSTPPETGELFF
TGTGCCAGTAGCACCCCGCCGGAAACCGGGGAGCTGTTTTTT
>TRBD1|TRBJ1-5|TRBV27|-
CASRPGTGGRNQPQHF
TGTGCCAGCAGGCCCGGGACAGGGGGCCGCAATCAGCCCCAGCATTTT
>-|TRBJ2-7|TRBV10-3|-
CAISEETGVGYEQYF
TGTGCCATCAGTGAGGAGACAGGTGTCGGCTACGAGCAGTACTTC
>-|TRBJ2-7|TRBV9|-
CASSAEDGRSSYEQYF
TGTGCCAGCAGCGCGGAGGACGGTCGGAGCTCCTACGAGCAGTACTTC
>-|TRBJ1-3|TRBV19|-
CASSTPGTLSGNTIYF
TGTGCCAGTAGTACCCCCGGGACACTCTCTGGAAACACCATATATTTT